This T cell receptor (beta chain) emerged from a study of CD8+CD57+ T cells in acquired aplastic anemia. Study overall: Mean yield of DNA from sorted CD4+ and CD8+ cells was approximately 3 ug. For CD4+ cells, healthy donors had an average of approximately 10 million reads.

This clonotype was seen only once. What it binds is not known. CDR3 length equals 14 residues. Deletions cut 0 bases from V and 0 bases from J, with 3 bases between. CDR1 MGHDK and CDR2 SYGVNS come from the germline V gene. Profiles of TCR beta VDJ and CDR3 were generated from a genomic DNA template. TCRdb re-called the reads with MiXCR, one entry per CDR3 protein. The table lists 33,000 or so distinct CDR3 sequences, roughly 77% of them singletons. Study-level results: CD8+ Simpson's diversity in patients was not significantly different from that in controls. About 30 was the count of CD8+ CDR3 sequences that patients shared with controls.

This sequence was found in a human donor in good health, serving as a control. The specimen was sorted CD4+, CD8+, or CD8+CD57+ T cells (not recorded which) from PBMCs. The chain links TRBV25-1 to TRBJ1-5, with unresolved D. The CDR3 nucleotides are TGTGCCAGCAGTGAATATGTTAGCAATCAGCCCCAGCATTTT. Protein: CASSEYVSNQPQHF.